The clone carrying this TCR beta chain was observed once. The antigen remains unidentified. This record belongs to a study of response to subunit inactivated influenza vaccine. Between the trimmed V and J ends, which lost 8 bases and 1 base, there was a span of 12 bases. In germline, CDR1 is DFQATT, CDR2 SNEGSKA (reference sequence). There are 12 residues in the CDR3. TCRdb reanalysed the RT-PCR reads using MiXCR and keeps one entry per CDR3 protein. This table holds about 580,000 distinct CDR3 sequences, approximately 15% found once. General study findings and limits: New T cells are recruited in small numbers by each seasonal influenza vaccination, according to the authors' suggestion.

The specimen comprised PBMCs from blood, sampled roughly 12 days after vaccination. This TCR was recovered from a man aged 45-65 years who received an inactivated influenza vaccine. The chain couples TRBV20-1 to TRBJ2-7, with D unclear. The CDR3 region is CSFRTDSYEQYF. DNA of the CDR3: TGCAGTTTCAGGACCGATTCCTACGAGCAGTACTTC.